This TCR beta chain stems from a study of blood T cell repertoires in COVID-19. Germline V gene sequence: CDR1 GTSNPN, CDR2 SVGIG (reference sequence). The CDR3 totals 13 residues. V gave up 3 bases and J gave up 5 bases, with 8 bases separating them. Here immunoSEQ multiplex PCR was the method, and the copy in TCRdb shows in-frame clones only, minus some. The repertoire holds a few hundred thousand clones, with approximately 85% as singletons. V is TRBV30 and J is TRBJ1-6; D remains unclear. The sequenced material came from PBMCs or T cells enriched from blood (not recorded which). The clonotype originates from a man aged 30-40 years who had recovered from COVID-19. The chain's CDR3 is CAWRVSDNSPLHF. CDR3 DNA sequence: TGTGCCTGGAGGGTTAGCGATAATTCACCCCTCCACTTT.